This TCR beta chain stems from a study of T cells in tuberculosis (dated by TCRdb to between 2017 and 2018). Notes on the research overall: The study combined CD1B tetramers and high-throughput TCR immunosequencing to characterize T cells specific for the mycobacterial lipid antigen glucose monomycolate (GMM).

CDR1 and CDR2, looked up from the germline V gene, are SQVTM and ANQGSEA. Measured from the cysteine to the phenylalanine, the CDR3 is 15 residues long. The only DNA kept is the CDR3, 45 bases in frame from the first base. V has 3 bases trimmed and J has 4 bases trimmed; junction bases matching no gene number 5. Because TCR-alpha and TCR-beta chains were sequenced unpaired, no information on chain pairing was available. TCR libraries were generated with the immunoSEQ multiplex PCR assay, using TCR-beta and/or TCR-alpha/delta assays for each sample. The amplified TCR libraries were sequenced using the Illumina high-throughput platform. Under the source paper's analysis protocol: Clustering and dimensionality reduction were performed using pairwise TCRdist distances among GMM-specific receptors from ex vivo sorted or in vitro expanded T cells. Sequence motifs, defined by gene usage and CDR3 content, were tested for enrichment in tetramer-positive compared with tetramer-negative populations. This is the immuneACCESS table as TCRdb keeps it, with only in-frame sequences that have V and J called. A part of the clones is gone; compared with another copy, unresolved V genes explain less than half, and the rest is unexplained. That table supplies the V and J calls and clone size; D and trimming were determined from the DNA. The sample table lists tens of thousands of clones, more than 75% of them with a count of one. The ten largest clones capture approximately 1.9% of the sample.

The study at large found these results: The stringent sort gate may have missed T cells binding the CD1B-GMM tetramer with low affinity.

After being thawed and rested overnight, PBMC were stained with GMM-loaded CD1B tetramer, a Live/Dead dye and anti-CD3, and were then sorted on a FACS Aria II. The CD1B tetramers were loaded with C32 glucose monomycolate that had been purified from Rhodococcus equi. Before cryopreservation, the PBMC used for tetramer sorting had been depleted of CD14-expressing monocytes for a separate study. From each donor, around 96,000 tetramer-negative cells were sorted and were analyzed alongside the tetramer-positive cells. GMM-loaded CD1B tetramers were used to sort antigen-specific T cells from a handful of healthy South African adults. In regard to this clone: No much larger clone exists at a distance of one base, and base qualities are not known.

Sequenced sample: CD1b-GMM tetramer-negative cells sorted from PBMCs. The meaning of the sample's cell subset or site label: T cells not binding CD1B-GMM tetramer, sorted from same donor. The V and J genes are TRBV29-1 and TRBJ2-2; 10 bases in the junction line up with TRBD1. This receptor was taken from an adult woman with latent tuberculosis. The CDR3: CSVEPGTGVTGELFF. The sequenced DNA is TGCAGCGTTGAGCCTGGGACAGGGGTCACCGGGGAGCTGTTTTTT.